What follows is one T cell receptor (beta chain) and its context. What antigen it recognizes has not been identified. No qualities accompany the bases; no much larger clone lies one base away. The data originate from a study of shared clonotypes between healthy human individuals (dated by TCRdb to about 2020). In terms of the full investigation: Two women and a few men aged 18 to 49 years were included in the cohort. Per donor, three plates each were used for CD4 naive and CD4 memory, two for CD8 naive, and one for CD8 memory. The study deeply sequenced blood TCR repertoires of several healthy adults to estimate repertoire size and the extent of clonotype sharing between individuals. Different laboratories and diverse techniques were used to prepare libraries and sequence TCR repertoires, to increase sequencing depth and limit assay-specific biases. Per donor, leukapheresis produced somewhere between about 0.94 and 9.5 billion PBMCs.

Points the paper makes about the study in general: Higher generation probabilities were observed for clonotypes shared by all four sorted-subset donors than for non-shared clonotypes. Incomplete sequencing was indicated by rarefaction of sorted-subset datasets, despite the large sequencing depth. Because the study included only a small number of donors, the genetic and exposure-history diversity represented was limited. Estimated clonotype richness was generally larger for naive than for memory subsets. Sampling was limited to blood, and TCR repertoires in tissue likely differ from TCR repertoires in blood. Across several donors, approximately 4.6% of naive CD4, over 3% of naive CD8, about 2% of memory CD4, and about 0.4% of memory CD8 clonotypes were shared. Based on pairwise subsampling, the degree of clonotype sharing among donors was expected to be affected by sequencing depth.

Using the deep immunoSEQ assay, multiplex PCR amplified TCR CDR3 regions from genomic DNA. Extracted genomic DNA from each cell subset was distributed evenly across all wells of several immunoSEQ 96-well plates, and each plate was treated as a replicate. For sorted subsets, each replicate PCR was loaded with roughly 190 ng genomic DNA, equivalent to approximately 27,000 T cell genomes. Purified libraries were quantified with a Qubit 3.0 fluorometer, sized on a Bioanalyzer 2100, and re-quantified with the KAPA Library Quantification kit. Every immunoSEQ 96-well plate was sequenced on a dedicated single-read 150-cycle Illumina NextSeq 550 flow cell. For the original study's pipeline: Because only junctional sequences without quality scores were contained in the immunoSEQ output, filtering matching that applied to full-length reads could not be performed. To assign V/J genes and CDR3, sequences were annotated using PyIR, a Python wrapper for IgBLAST v1.9, with IMGT germline references. Any read was removed if the V/J assignment was weak (E-value above 1e-6), the CDR3 was missing, or the read contained stop codons, out-of-frame junctions, or ambiguous translated residues. V3J clonotypes were defined as sequences sharing an identical inferred V gene, J gene, and CDR3 amino acid sequence. The percentage overlap between two repertoires was calculated by dividing the number of shared unique clonotypes by the size of the smaller repertoire. Richness of each repertoire was evaluated using RTK rarefaction, the Chao1 estimator, and Recon v2.1 estimates of unobserved clonotypes. Generation probabilities were computed with OLGA for all TCRbeta clonotypes obtained by the gDNA method from a few donors. TCRdb retrieved this table from immuneACCESS and kept in-frame rearrangements only. Not all clones are present; in checked studies, unresolved V genes account for under half, and no reason is known for the remainder. V and J calls and clone size follow that table, whereas D and trimming were derived from the DNA. The sample table contains about 2.4 million clones; only one count was recorded for around 94% of them. The biggest ten clones account for around 0.15% of the sample.

V and J are trimmed by 6 bases and 0 bases, and the gene matches miss 6 bases of the junction. The CDR3 goes from the cysteine to the phenylalanine over 16 residues. CDR3 DNA is the only sequence kept; it has 48 bases, read in frame from the first base. Based on the germline V gene, the CDR1 and CDR2 sequences are SNHLY and FYNNEI. Healthy HIV-negative adults with no recently reported acute infections or vaccinations were included as donors. Every donor was a Caucasian adult residing in Nashville, Tennessee, USA. CD4+ T cells were enriched through magnetic negative selection, after which naive cells were positively selected on CD45RA and the remaining negative fraction served as the memory subset. Blood was obtained by leukapheresis, after which PBMCs were separated by Ficoll-Histopaque density gradient centrifugation and cryopreserved in liquid nitrogen vapor phase. Analytical flow cytometry was used to check the purity and quantity of every magnetically sorted T cell population. Each sorted fraction had its genomic DNA isolated and then quantified by UV absorbance on a Nanodrop 2000c.

The sample consisted of naive CD4+ T cells sorted from blood. The intended sense of this specimen's cell subset or site label: CD45RA+ positively selected. The origin of this receptor is a man aged 18 to 29 in good health. The receptor chain draws on TRBV2 and TRBJ1-3, with 9 junctional bases fitting TRBD1. The bases are TGTGCCAGCAGGGATGCGGGACAGGGCTCTGGAAACACCATATATTTT. This yields the protein CASRDAGQGSGNTIYF.